This entry lists 3 T cell receptor beta chains sequenced from one sample in a study of brain T cells in children with intractable seizures. This table comes from immunoSEQ multiplex PCR, and its TCRdb copy is limited to in-frame clones, with some not included. The table includes hundreds of thousands of clones, over 90% detected once. As to time point: blood from clinic visit 5 months post-surgery; TSC patient then seizure free. Sequencing was performed on peripheral blood, taken 4 to 5 months after surgery. These receptors all stem from a boy under two years old with tuberous sclerosis and intractable seizures.

This chain links TRBV19 with TRBJ1-6; TRBD1 matches 7 bases. The CDR3 covers 15 residues. The V segment lost 5 bases and the J segment 6 bases; nucleotides outside the gene matches: 7. Germline V gives CDR1 LNHDA, CDR2 SQIVND (reference sequence). For the CDR3, the DNA is TGTGCCAGTAGTGCCTCGGACAGGCTTAATTCACCCCTCCACTTT. This sequence encodes CASSASDRLNSPLHF.

The rearrangement links TRBV30 to TRBJ2-3; no firm D call. This CDR3 spans 17 amino acids. V lost 3 bases and J lost 4, with 23 bases in between. Germline V gene lookup returns CDR1 GTSNPN and CDR2 SVGIG (reference sequence). The DNA for the CDR3 is TGTGCCTGGAGGACCGGGCCTCTGATAGCAGGAGCAGATACGCAGTATTTT. It is translated as CAWRTGPLIAGADTQYF.

Remarks on this clone: Other DNA sequences of this sample code for an identical CDR3. The CDR3 region has the DNA TGTGCCAGCAGTTACTCAGGAGAAGCTTTCTTT. It encodes CASSYSGEAFF. The rearrangement joins TRBV6-5 to TRBJ1-1; D is ambiguous. V lost 0 bases and J 8 bases, leaving 4 bases between the germline ends. The CDR3 runs 11 residues. Germline lookup yields CDR1 MNHEY and CDR2 SVGAGI.